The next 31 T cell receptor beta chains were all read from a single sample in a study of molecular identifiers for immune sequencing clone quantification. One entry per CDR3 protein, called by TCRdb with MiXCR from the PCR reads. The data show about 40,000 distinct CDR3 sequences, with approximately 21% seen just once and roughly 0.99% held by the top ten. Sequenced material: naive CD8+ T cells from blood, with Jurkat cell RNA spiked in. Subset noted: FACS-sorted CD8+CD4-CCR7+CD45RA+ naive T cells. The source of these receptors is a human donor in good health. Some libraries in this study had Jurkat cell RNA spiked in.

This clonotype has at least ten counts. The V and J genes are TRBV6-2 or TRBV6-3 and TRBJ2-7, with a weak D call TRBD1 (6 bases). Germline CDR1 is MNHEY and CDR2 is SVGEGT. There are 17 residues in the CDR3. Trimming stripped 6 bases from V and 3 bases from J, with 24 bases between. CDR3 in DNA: TGTGCCAGCAGCGAACCCCCGGGACACCGAAAAAGCTACGAGCAGTACTTC. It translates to CASSEPPGHRKSYEQYF.

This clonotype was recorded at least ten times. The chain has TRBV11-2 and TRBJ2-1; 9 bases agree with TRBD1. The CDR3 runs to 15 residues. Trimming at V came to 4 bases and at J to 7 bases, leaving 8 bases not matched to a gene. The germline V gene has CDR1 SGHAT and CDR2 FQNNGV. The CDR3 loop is CASSSQDRGLNEQFF. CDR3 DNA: TGTGCCAGCAGCTCCCAGGACAGGGGACTTAATGAGCAGTTCTTC.

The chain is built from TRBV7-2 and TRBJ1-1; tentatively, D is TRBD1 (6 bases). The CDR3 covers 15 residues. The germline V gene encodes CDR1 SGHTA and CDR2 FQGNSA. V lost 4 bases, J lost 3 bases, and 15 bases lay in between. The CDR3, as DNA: TGTGCCAGCAGCTCTCGGACAGACTACGACACTGAAGCTTTCTTT. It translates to CASSSRTDYDTEAFF.

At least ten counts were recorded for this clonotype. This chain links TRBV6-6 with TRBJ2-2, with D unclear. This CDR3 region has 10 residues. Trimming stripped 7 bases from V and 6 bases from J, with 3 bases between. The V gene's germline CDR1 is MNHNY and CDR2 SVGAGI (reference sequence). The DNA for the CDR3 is TGTGCCAGCAATGCCGGGGAGCTGTTTTTT. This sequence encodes CASNAGELFF.

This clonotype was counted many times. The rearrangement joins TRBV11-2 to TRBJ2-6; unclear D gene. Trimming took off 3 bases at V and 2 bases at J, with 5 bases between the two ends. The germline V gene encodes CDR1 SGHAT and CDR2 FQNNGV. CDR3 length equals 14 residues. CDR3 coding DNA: TGTGCCAGCAGCTTCCTGACTGGGGCCAACGTCCTGACTTTC. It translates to CASSFLTGANVLTF.

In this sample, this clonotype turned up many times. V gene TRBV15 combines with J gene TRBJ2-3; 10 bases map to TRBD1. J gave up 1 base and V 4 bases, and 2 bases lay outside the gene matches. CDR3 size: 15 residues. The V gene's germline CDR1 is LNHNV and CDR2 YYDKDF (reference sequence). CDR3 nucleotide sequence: TGTGCCACCAGCAAGGACAGGGGGGGCACAGATACGCAGTATTTT. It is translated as CATSKDRGGTDTQYF. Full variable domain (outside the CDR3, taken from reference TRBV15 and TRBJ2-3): DAMVIQNPRYQVTQFGKPVTLSCSQTLNHNVMYWYQQKSSQAPKLLFHYYDKDFNNEADTPDNFQSRRPNTSFCFLDIRSPGLGDTAMYLCATSKDRGGTDTQYFGPGTRLTVL.

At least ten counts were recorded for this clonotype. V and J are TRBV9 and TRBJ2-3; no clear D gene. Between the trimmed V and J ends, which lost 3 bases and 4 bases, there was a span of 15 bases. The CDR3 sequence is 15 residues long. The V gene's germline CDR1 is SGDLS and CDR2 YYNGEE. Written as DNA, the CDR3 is TGTGCCAGCAGCGAGAGTCCGGGTTCCGCAGATACGCAGTATTTT. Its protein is CASSESPGSADTQYF.

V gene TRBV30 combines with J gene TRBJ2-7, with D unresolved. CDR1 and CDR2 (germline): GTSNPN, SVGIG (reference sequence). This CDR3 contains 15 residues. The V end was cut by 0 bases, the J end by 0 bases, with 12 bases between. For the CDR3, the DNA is TGTGCCTGGAGTGTAATGTCCAGGAGCTCCTACGAGCAGTACTTC. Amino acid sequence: CAWSVMSRSSYEQYF. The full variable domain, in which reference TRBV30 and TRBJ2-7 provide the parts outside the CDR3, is SQTIHQWPATLVQPVGSPLSLECTVEGTSNPNLYWYRQAAGRGLQLLFYSVGIGQISSEVPQNLSASRPQDRQFILSSKKLLLSDSGFYLCAWSVMSRSSYEQYFGPGTRLTVT.

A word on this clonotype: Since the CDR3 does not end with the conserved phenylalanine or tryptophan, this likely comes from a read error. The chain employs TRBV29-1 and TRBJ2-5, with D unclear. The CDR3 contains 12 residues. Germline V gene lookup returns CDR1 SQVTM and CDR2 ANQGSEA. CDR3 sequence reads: CSAEGNEETQYI. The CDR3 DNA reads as TGCAGCGCTGAAGGGAACGAAGAGACCCAGTACATC.

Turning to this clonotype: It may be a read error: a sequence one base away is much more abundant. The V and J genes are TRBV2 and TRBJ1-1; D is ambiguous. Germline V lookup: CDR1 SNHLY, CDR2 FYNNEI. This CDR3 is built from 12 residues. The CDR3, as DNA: TGTGCCAGCGGCTGGGAGAACACTGTAGCTTTCTTT. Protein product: CASGWENTVAFF.

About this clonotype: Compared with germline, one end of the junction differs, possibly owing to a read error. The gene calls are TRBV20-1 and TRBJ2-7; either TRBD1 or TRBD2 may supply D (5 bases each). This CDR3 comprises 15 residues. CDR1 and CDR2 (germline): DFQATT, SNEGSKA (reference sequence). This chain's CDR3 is CSASETIGTSYEQYF. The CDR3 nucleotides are TGCAGTGCTAGTGAGACTATCGGGACGTCCTACGAACAGTACTTC.

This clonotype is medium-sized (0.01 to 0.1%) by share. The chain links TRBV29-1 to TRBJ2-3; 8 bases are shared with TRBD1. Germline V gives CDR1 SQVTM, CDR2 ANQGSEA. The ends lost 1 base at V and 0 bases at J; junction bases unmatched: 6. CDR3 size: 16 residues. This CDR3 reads CSVEGSDRDSTDTQYF. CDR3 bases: TGCAGCGTTGAAGGGTCGGACAGGGATAGCACAGATACGCAGTATTTT.

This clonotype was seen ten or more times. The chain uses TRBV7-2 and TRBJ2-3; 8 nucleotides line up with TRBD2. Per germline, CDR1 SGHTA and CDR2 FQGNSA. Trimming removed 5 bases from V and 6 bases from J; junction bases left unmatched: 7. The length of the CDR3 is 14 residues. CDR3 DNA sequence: TGTGCCAGCAGCCCCGTGGTAGCGGGGGATACGCAGTATTTT. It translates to CASSPVVAGDTQYF.

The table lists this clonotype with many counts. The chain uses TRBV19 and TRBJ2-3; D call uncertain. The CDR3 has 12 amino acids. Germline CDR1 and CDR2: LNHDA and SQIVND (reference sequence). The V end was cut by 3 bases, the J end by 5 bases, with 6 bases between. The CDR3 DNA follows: TGTGCCAGTAGTATTCTCGGAGATACGCAGTATTTT. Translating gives CASSILGDTQYF.

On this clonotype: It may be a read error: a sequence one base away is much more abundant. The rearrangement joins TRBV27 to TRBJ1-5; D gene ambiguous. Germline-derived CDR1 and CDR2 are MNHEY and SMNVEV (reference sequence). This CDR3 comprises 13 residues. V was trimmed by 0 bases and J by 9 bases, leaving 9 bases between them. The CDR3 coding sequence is TGTGCCAGCAGTTTATCCTCCAATTGGCCCCAGCATTTT. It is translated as CASSLSSNWPQHF.

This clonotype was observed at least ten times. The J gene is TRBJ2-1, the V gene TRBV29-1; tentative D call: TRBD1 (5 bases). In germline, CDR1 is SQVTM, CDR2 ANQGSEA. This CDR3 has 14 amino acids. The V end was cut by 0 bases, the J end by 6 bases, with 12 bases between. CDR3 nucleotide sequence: TGCAGCGTTGAAGATGGGGCAGTAAGCAATGAGCAGTTCTTC. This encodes CSVEDGAVSNEQFF.

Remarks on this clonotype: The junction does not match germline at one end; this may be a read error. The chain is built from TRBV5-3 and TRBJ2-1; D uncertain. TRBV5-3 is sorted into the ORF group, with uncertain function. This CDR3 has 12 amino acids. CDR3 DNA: TGTGCCAGCAGCTTGGAATACAATGAGCAGTTCTTC. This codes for CASSLEYNEQFF.

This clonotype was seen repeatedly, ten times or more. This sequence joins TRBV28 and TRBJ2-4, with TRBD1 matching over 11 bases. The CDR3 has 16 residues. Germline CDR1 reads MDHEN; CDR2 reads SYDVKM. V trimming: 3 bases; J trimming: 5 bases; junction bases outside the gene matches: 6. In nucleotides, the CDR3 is TGTGCCAGCAGTTTGTGGGACAGGGGGTCGGAAAACATTCAGTACTTC. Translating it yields CASSLWDRGSENIQYF.

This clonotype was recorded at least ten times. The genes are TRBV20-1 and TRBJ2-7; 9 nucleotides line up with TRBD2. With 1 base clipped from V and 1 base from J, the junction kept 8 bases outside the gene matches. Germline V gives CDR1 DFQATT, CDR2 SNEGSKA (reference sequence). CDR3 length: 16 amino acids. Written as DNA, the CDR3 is TGCAGTGCTAGAGGACCCCTAGCGGGGCTTTCCTACGAGCAGTACTTC. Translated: CSARGPLAGLSYEQYF.

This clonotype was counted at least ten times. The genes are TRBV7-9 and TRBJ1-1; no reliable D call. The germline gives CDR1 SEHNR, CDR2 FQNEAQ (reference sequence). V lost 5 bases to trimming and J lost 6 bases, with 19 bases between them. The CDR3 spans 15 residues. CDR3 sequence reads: CASSHTGERGPEAFF. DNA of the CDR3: TGTGCCAGCAGCCATACCGGGGAAAGAGGACCTGAAGCTTTCTTT.

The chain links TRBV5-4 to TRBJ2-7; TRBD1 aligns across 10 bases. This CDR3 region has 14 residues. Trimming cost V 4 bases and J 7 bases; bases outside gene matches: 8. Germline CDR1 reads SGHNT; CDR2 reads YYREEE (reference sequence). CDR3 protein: CASSTRTGGGEQYF. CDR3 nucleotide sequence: TGTGCCAGCAGCACCCGGACAGGGGGTGGGGAGCAGTACTTC.

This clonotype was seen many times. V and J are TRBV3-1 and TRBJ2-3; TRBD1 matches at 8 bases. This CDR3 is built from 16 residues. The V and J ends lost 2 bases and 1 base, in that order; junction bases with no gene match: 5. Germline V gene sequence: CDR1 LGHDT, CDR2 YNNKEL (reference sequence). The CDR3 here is CASSQIKGQGTDTQYF. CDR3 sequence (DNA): TGTGCCAGCAGCCAAATTAAGGGACAGGGCACAGATACGCAGTATTTT.

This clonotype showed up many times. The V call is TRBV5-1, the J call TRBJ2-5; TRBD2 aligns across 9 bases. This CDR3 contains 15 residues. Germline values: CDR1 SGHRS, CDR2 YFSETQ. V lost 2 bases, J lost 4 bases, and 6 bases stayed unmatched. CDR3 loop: CASSLAGGSGETQYF. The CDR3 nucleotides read TGCGCCAGCAGCTTAGCGGGGGGATCCGGAGAGACCCAGTACTTC.

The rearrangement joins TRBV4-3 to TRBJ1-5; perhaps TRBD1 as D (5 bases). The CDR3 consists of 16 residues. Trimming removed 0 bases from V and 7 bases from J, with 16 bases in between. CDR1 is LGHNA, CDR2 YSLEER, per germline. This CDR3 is CASSQDRITGGQPQHF. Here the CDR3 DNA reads TGCGCCAGCAGCCAAGATCGAATTACAGGAGGGCAGCCCCAGCATTTT.

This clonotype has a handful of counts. The CDR3 nucleotides read TGTGCCATCACCTCGACAGGGGTCACATCTAATGGCGCCGATAGCACAGATACGCAGTATTTT. It is translated as CAITSTGVTSNGADSTDTQYF. The chain has TRBV10-3 and TRBJ2-3; 8 bases map to TRBD1. The V gene end was trimmed by 7 bases and the J gene end by 0 bases; junction bases not matched to a gene: 24. From germline, CDR1 is ENHRY and CDR2 SYGVKD. This CDR3 contains 21 residues.

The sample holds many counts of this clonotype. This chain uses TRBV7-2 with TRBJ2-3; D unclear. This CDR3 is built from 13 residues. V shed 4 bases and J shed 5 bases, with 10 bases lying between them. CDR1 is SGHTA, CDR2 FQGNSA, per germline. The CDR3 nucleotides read TGTGCCAGCAGCTCCCCTTACAGAGATACGCAGTATTTT. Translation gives CASSSPYRDTQYF. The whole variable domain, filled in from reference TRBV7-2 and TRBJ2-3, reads GAGVSQSPSNKVTEKGKDVELRCDPISGHTALYWYRQSLGQGLEFLIYFQGNSAPDKSGLPSDRFSAERTGGSVSTLTIQRTQQEDSAVYLCASSSPYRDTQYFGPGTRLTVL.

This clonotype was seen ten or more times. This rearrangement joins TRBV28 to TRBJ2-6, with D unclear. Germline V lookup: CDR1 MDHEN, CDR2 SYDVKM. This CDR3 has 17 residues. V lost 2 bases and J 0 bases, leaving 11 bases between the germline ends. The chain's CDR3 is CASSLPRLFSGANVLTF. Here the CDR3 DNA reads TGTGCCAGCAGTTTACCCCGACTGTTCTCTGGGGCCAACGTCCTGACTTTC.

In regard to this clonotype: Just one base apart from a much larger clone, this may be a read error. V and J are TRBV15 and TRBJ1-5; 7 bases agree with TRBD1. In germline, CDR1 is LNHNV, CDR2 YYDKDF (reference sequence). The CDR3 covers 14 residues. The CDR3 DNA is TGTGCCACCCGTGACAGGGCCGTAGGTCAGCCCCGGCATTTT. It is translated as CATRDRAVGQPRHF.

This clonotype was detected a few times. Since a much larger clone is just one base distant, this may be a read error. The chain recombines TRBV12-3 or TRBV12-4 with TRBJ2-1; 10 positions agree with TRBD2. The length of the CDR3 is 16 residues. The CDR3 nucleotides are TGTGCCGGCAGTTCAGCGGGAGGGCGCAATAACAATGAGCAGTTCTTC. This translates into CAGSSAGGRNNNEQFF.

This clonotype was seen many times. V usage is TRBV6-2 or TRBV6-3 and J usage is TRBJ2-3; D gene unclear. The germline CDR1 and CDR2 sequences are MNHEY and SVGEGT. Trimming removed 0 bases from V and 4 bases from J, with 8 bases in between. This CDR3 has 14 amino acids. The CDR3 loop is CASSYSVGPDTQYF. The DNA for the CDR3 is TGTGCCAGCAGTTACTCTGTCGGCCCAGATACGCAGTATTTT.

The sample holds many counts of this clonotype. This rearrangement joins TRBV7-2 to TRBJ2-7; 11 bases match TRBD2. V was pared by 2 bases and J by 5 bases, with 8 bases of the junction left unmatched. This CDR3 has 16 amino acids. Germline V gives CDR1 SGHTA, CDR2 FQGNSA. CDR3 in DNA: TGTGCCAGCAGCTTACTCCTAGCGGGAGGTTTGGACGAGCAGTACTTC. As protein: CASSLLLAGGLDEQYF.